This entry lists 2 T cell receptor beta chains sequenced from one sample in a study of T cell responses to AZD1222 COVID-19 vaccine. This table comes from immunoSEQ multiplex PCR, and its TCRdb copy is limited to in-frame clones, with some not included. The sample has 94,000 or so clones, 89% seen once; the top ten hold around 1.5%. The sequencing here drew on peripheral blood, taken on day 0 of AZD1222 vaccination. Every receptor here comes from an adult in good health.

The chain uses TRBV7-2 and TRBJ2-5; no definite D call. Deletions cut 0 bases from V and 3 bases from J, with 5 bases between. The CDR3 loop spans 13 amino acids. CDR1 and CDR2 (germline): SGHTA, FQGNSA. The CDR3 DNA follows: TGTGCCAGCAGCTTAGCCAGGAAAGAGACCCAGTACTTC. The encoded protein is CASSLARKETQYF.

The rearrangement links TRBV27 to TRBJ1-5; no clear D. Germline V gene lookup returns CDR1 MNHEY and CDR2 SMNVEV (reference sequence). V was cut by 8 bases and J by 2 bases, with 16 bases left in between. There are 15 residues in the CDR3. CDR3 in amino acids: CASGLKTWGNQPQHF. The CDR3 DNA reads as TGTGCCAGCGGACTCAAGACGTGGGGCAATCAGCCCCAGCATTTT.